A selection of T cell receptor beta chains follows, all from one sample in a study of T cell responses to AZD1222 COVID-19 vaccine. The assay was immunoSEQ multiplex PCR, and TCRdb's table has in-frame clones only and misses some. The sample holds 90,000 to 120,000 clones, about 90% seen once. The input for sequencing was peripheral blood, taken on day 0 of AZD1222 vaccination. Every receptor here comes from an adult in good health. Each CDR3 is given with its conserved first and last residue. A D gene is named only where the DNA matches it firmly. Rows give clone size only sometimes, using once, few, many, or a class for an expanded clone.

CDR3 length: 17
clone size: .
V gene: TRBV5-6
D gene: .
J gene: TRBJ1-4
CDR3 DNA: TGTGCCAGCAGCTTCGCTGCAGGTCTAGCAACTAATGAAAAACTGTTTTTT
CDR3 protein: CASSFAAGLATNEKLFF

CDR3 length: 17
clone size: .
V gene: TRBV19
D gene: TRBD1
J gene: TRBJ1-1
CDR3 DNA: TGTGCCAGTAGTATTTATGGACAGGGGGCTTCTAACACTGAAGCTTTCTTT
CDR3 protein: CASSIYGQGASNTEAFF

CDR3 length: 16
clone size: .
V gene: TRBV5-1
D gene: TRBD2
J gene: TRBJ2-5
CDR3 DNA: TGCGCCAGCAGCTTGTCCCCGGGGGGAGACCGAGAGACCCAGTACTTC
CDR3 protein: CASSLSPGGDRETQYF

CDR3 length: 12
clone size: .
V gene: TRBV19
D gene: .
J gene: TRBJ2-2
CDR3 DNA: TGTGCCAGTAGTTATAGCACCGGGGAGCTGTTTTTT
CDR3 protein: CASSYSTGELFF

CDR3 length: 16
clone size: .
V gene: TRBV2
D gene: TRBD1
J gene: TRBJ1-2
CDR3 DNA: TGTGCCAGCAGTGAAGCTAGGACAGGCCTTGACTATGGCTACACCTTC
CDR3 protein: CASSEARTGLDYGYTF

CDR3 length: 17
clone size: once
V gene: TRBV9
D gene: TRBD2
J gene: TRBJ2-5
CDR3 DNA: TGTGCCAGCAGCCGGGGACTAGCGGGGGACCTTCAAGAGACCCAGTACTTC
CDR3 protein: CASSRGLAGDLQETQYF

CDR3 length: 16
clone size: .
V gene: TRBV5-1
D gene: .
J gene: TRBJ1-6
CDR3 DNA: TGCGCCAGCAGCTTGGGGGTTGAGCAGTACAATTCACCCCTCCACTTT
CDR3 protein: CASSLGVEQYNSPLHF

CDR3 length: 11
clone size: .
V gene: TRBV25-1
D gene: .
J gene: TRBJ1-4
CDR3 DNA: TGTGCCAGCAGTGAAGGGGTAAAACTGTTTTTT
CDR3 protein: CASSEGVKLFF

CDR3 length: 15
clone size: .
V gene: TRBV7-8
D gene: .
J gene: TRBJ2-7
CDR3 DNA: TGTGCCAGCAGCTTAATCTCCCGACAGTCCTACGAGCAGTACTTC
CDR3 protein: CASSLISRQSYEQYF

CDR3 length: 13
clone size: .
V gene: TRBV4-3
D gene: .
J gene: TRBJ1-5
CDR3 DNA: TGCGCCAGCAGCCAAGGAGAACTGGGACCCCAGCATTTT
CDR3 protein: CASSQGELGPQHF

CDR3 length: 15
clone size: .
V gene: TRBV6-5
D gene: TRBD2
J gene: TRBJ2-1
CDR3 DNA: TGTGCCAGCACTTTAGCGGGGGGGCCCTACAATGAGCAGTTCTTC
CDR3 protein: CASTLAGGPYNEQFF

CDR3 length: 10
clone size: .
V gene: TRBV7-9
D gene: .
J gene: TRBJ2-7
CDR3 DNA: TGTGCCAGCGGAAACTACGAGCAGTACTTC
CDR3 protein: CASGNYEQYF

CDR3 length: 14
clone size: .
V gene: TRBV15
D gene: .
J gene: TRBJ2-5
CDR3 DNA: TGTGCCACCAGCAGAGATCGGGGAGTGGAGACCCAGTACTTC
CDR3 protein: CATSRDRGVETQYF

CDR3 length: 14
clone size: .
V gene: TRBV15
D gene: .
J gene: TRBJ1-3
CDR3 DNA: TGTGCCACCAGCGGAAGACTCTCTGGAAACACCATATATTTT
CDR3 protein: CATSGRLSGNTIYF

CDR3 length: 15
clone size: .
V gene: TRBV7-2
D gene: .
J gene: TRBJ1-6
CDR3 DNA: TGTGCCAGCGAAAGCAGGGGTGCCTATAATTCACCCCTCCACTTT
CDR3 protein: CASESRGAYNSPLHF

CDR3 length: 14
clone size: .
V gene: TRBV19
D gene: .
J gene: TRBJ1-5
CDR3 DNA: TGTGCCAGTAGTGGGAGGACAGGCAATCAGCCCCAGCATTTT
CDR3 protein: CASSGRTGNQPQHF

CDR3 length: 15
clone size: .
V gene: TRBV7-8
D gene: .
J gene: TRBJ1-5
CDR3 DNA: TGTGCCAGCAGCTTGATCGGGGGAATGGGTCAGCCCCAGCATTTT
CDR3 protein: CASSLIGGMGQPQHF

CDR3 length: 14
clone size: .
V gene: TRBV5-1
D gene: .
J gene: TRBJ1-4
CDR3 DNA: TGCGCCAGCAGCTTGGAGGCAGGGTCCGAAAAACTGTTTTTT
CDR3 protein: CASSLEAGSEKLFF

CDR3 length: 14
clone size: .
V gene: TRBV10-3
D gene: TRBD1
J gene: TRBJ1-3
CDR3 DNA: TGTGCCATCAGTTCGGGACAGCAAGGAAACACCATATATTTT
CDR3 protein: CAISSGQQGNTIYF

CDR3 length: 12
clone size: .
V gene: TRBV5-8
D gene: TRBD1
J gene: TRBJ2-7
CDR3 DNA: TGTGCCACCGGGACAGGGGTTAGGGAGCAGTACTTC
CDR3 protein: CATGTGVREQYF

CDR3 length: 15
clone size: few
V gene: TRBV19
D gene: .
J gene: TRBJ1-2
CDR3 DNA: TGTGCCAGTAGCCGAGGCGAGGGAATCCGCTATGGCTACACCTTC
CDR3 protein: CASSRGEGIRYGYTF

CDR3 length: 14
clone size: .
V gene: TRBV6-2/TRBV6-3
D gene: .
J gene: TRBJ1-1
CDR3 DNA: TGTGCCAGCAGTTACTCGGGTCTGGTCACTGAAGCTTTCTTT
CDR3 protein: CASSYSGLVTEAFF

CDR3 length: 14
clone size: .
V gene: TRBV18
D gene: TRBD1
J gene: TRBJ1-2
CDR3 DNA: TGTGCCAGCTCGCGGACGCAGGGGGCGGGTGGCTACACCTTC
CDR3 protein: CASSRTQGAGGYTF

CDR3 length: 17
clone size: .
V gene: TRBV15
D gene: .
J gene: TRBJ1-4
CDR3 DNA: TGTGCCACCAGCAGAGGCTACAGGAGATCAACTAATGAAAAACTGTTTTTT
CDR3 protein: CATSRGYRRSTNEKLFF

CDR3 length: 13
clone size: .
V gene: TRBV5-4
D gene: .
J gene: TRBJ1-6
CDR3 DNA: TGTGCCAGCAGCTTTCACGAGAATTCACCCCTCCACTTT
CDR3 protein: CASSFHENSPLHF

CDR3 length: 12
clone size: .
V gene: TRBV11-2
D gene: .
J gene: TRBJ2-1
CDR3 DNA: TGTGCCAGCAGACCTCAGGACAATGAGCAGTTCTTC
CDR3 protein: CASRPQDNEQFF

CDR3 length: 12
clone size: few
V gene: TRBV10-3
D gene: TRBD1
J gene: TRBJ1-1
CDR3 DNA: TGTGCCATCAGGGATACAGGGGTTCGAGCTTTCTTT
CDR3 protein: CAIRDTGVRAFF

CDR3 length: 16
clone size: .
V gene: TRBV19
D gene: TRBD1
J gene: TRBJ1-6
CDR3 DNA: TGTGCCAGTAGTATCCCTAAGGGGGCTGGTAATTCACCCCTCCACTTT
CDR3 protein: CASSIPKGAGNSPLHF

CDR3 length: 12
clone size: .
V gene: TRBV20-1
D gene: .
J gene: TRBJ1-1
CDR3 DNA: TGCAGTGCTAGTTACAGGAACACTGAAGCTTTCTTT
CDR3 protein: CSASYRNTEAFF

CDR3 length: 14
clone size: few
V gene: TRBV2
D gene: .
J gene: TRBJ1-2
CDR3 DNA: TGTGCCAGCAGTGAAAGGTCAGGACTCTATGGCTACACCTTC
CDR3 protein: CASSERSGLYGYTF

CDR3 length: 14
clone size: .
V gene: TRBV5-6
D gene: .
J gene: TRBJ2-7
CDR3 DNA: TGTGCCAGCACCCACGGGACATTGTTGTACGAGCAGTACTTC
CDR3 protein: CASTHGTLLYEQYF